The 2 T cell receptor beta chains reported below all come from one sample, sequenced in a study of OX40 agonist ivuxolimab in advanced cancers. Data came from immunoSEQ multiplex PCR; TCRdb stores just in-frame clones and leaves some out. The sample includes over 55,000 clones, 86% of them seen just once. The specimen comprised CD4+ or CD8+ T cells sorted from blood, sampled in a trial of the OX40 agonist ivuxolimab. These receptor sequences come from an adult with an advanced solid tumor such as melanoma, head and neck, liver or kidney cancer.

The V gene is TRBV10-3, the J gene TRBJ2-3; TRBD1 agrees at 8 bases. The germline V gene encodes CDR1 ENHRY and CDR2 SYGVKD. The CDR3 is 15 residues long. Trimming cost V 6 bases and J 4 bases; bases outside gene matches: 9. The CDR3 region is CAIRGQGFIADTQYF. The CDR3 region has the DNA TGTGCCATCAGAGGACAGGGTTTTATTGCAGATACGCAGTATTTT.

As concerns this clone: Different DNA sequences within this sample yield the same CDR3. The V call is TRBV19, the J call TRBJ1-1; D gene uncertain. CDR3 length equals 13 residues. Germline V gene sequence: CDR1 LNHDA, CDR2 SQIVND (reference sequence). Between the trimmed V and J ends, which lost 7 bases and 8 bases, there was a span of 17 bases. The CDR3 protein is CASILLGSGEAFF. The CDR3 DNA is TGTGCCAGTATATTGTTAGGATCAGGAGAAGCTTTCTTT.